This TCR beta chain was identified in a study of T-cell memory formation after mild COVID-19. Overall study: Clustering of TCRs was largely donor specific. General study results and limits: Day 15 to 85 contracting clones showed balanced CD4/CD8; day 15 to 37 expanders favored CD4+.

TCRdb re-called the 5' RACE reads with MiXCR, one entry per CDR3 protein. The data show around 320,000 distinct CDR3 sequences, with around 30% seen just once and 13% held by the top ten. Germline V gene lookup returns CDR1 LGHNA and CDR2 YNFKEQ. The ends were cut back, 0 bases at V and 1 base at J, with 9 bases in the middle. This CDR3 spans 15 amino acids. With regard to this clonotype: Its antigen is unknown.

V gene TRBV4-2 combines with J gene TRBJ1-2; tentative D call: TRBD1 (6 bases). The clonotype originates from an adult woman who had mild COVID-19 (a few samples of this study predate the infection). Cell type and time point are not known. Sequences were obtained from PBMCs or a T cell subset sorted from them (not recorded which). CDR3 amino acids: CASSQDLGGNYGYTF. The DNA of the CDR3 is TGTGCCAGCAGCCAAGATTTAGGGGGTAACTATGGCTACACCTTC.